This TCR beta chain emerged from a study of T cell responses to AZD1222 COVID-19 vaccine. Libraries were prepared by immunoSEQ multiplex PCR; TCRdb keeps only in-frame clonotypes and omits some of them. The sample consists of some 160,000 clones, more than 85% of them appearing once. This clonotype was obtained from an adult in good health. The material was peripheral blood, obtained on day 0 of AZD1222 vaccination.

CDR3 bases: TGTGCCAGCAGCCTCGGGTTCAATGAAAAACTGTTTTTT. Its translation: CASSLGFNEKLFF. The rearrangement uses TRBV7-8 and TRBJ1-4, with unresolved D. There are 13 residues in the CDR3. The ends were cut back, 5 bases at V and 5 bases at J, with 9 bases in the middle. Germline CDR1 is SGHVS and CDR2 is FQNEAQ. The whole variable domain, remainder taken from reference TRBV7-8 and TRBJ1-4, is GAGVSQSPRYKVAKRGQDVALRCDPISGHVSLFWYQQALGQGPEFLTYFQNEAQLDKSGLPSDRFFAERPEGSVSTLKIQRTQQEDSAVYLCASSLGFNEKLFFGSGTQLSVL.